This T cell receptor beta chain emerged from a study of blood T cell repertoires in COVID-19. Study overall: T cells, B-cell-depleted T cells, or PBMCs supplied cDNA or gDNA.

The germline V and J ends were trimmed by 3 bases and 2 bases, with 12 bases remaining between them. Germline V gene sequence: CDR1 SGHNT, CDR2 YYREEE (reference sequence). The CDR3 sequence is 14 residues long. The authors' processing: Estimated nucleated cell counts came from reference gene primer amplification. Clones were read by immunoSEQ multiplex PCR, and TCRdb kept only the in-frame ones, dropping some. That table supplies the V and J calls and clone size; D and trimming were determined from the DNA. The sample lists about 39,000 clones, more than 70% occurring once. The clonotype comes from a man between 60 and 75 years old with acute or convalescent COVID-19. J is TRBJ2-7 and V is TRBV5-4; perhaps TRBD2 as D (7 bases). The sequencing input was peripheral blood. CDR3 residues: CASSSRGAPYEQYF. In DNA form, the CDR3 reads TGTGCCAGCAGCTCCCGGGGGGCCCCCTACGAGCAGTACTTC.